Listed below are T cell receptor beta chains from one sample, sequenced in a study of T cells in Graves' hyperthyroidism and ophthalmopathy. One entry per CDR3 protein, called by TCRdb with MiXCR from the multiplex PCR reads. The profile shows a few hundred thousand distinct CDR3 sequences, roughly a sixth of them singletons. The sequencing sample was made of blood. The source of these receptors is a woman in her 40s with Graves' ophthalmopathy. Each CDR3 is given with its conserved first and last residue. D genes are given only for firm matches. The size entry is marked missing in some rows and otherwise reads once, few, many or a size class.

v_call: TRBV7-9
j_call: TRBJ1-2
clone_size: NA
d_call: NA
cdr3_aa: CASSSLLGREPRTF
cdr3_nt: TGTGCCAGCAGCTCTCTCCTCGGCAGGGAGCCGCGTACCTTC

v_call: TRBV2
j_call: TRBJ1-1
clone_size: many
d_call: NA
cdr3_aa: CASSEAQQLEAFF
cdr3_nt: TGTGCCAGCAGTGAAGCGCAACAGCTTGAAGCTTTCTTT

v_call: TRBV20-1
j_call: TRBJ2-3
clone_size: many
d_call: NA
cdr3_aa: CSVLGGASTDTQYF
cdr3_nt: TGCAGTGTTTTAGGGGGGGCCAGCACAGATACGCAGTATTTT

v_call: TRBV7-2
j_call: TRBJ2-7
clone_size: many
d_call: NA
cdr3_aa: CASSLYRVNSEQYF
cdr3_nt: TGTGCCAGCAGCCTCTACAGGGTAAATAGCGAGCAGTACTTC

v_call: TRBV3-1
j_call: TRBJ1-2
clone_size: many
d_call: NA
cdr3_aa: CASSQEGGRGYTF
cdr3_nt: TGTGCCAGCAGCCAAGAGGGAGGTCGCGGCTACACCTTC

v_call: TRBV2
j_call: TRBJ2-7
clone_size: many
d_call: TRBD2
cdr3_aa: CAGTSGRAASEQYF
cdr3_nt: TGTGCCGGGACTAGCGGGAGGGCCGCGTCCGAGCAGTACTTC

v_call: TRBV7-9
j_call: TRBJ2-1
clone_size: NA
d_call: TRBD2
cdr3_aa: CASSRSGSRVEQFF
cdr3_nt: TGTGCCAGCAGCCGTAGCGGGAGTCGGGTTGAGCAGTTCTTC

v_call: TRBV24-1
j_call: TRBJ2-3
clone_size: many
d_call: NA
cdr3_aa: CATSEGGTQYF
cdr3_nt: TGTGCCACCAGCGAGGGAGGTACGCAGTATTTT

v_call: TRBV10-3
j_call: TRBJ2-5
clone_size: NA
d_call: TRBD2
cdr3_aa: CAISGGTSGSHETQYF
cdr3_nt: TGTGCCATCAGTGGGGGAACTAGCGGGAGCCACGAGACCCAGTACTTC

v_call: TRBV7-3
j_call: TRBJ2-2
clone_size: NA
d_call: TRBD1
cdr3_aa: CASSAQGQGGTGELFF
cdr3_nt: TGTGCCAGCAGCGCCCAGGGACAGGGAGGTACCGGGGAGCTGTTTTTT

v_call: TRBV27
j_call: TRBJ1-1
clone_size: NA
d_call: NA
cdr3_aa: CASSTPAREAFF
cdr3_nt: TGTGCCAGCAGTACACCGGCCCGCGAAGCTTTCTTT

v_call: TRBV5-1
j_call: TRBJ2-3
clone_size: few
d_call: TRBD2
cdr3_aa: CASSKNLAAGTDTQYF
cdr3_nt: TGCGCCAGCAGCAAGAATCTAGCGGCTGGCACAGATACGCAGTATTTT

v_call: TRBV11-2
j_call: TRBJ2-3
clone_size: NA
d_call: TRBD2
cdr3_aa: CASSSPGGSPDTQYF
cdr3_nt: TGTGCCAGCAGCTCCCCGGGGGGGAGTCCAGATACGCAGTATTTT

v_call: TRBV7-2
j_call: TRBJ2-7
clone_size: many
d_call: NA
cdr3_aa: CASSRGVGYEQYF
cdr3_nt: TGTGCCAGCAGCCGGGGAGTTGGCTACGAGCAGTACTTC

v_call: TRBV2
j_call: TRBJ2-1
clone_size: few
d_call: TRBD2
cdr3_aa: CATNGGRASYNEQFF
cdr3_nt: TGTGCCACCAATGGAGGGAGGGCCTCCTACAATGAGCAGTTCTTC

v_call: TRBV9
j_call: TRBJ1-1
clone_size: NA
d_call: NA
cdr3_aa: CASSVASTNTEAFF
cdr3_nt: TGTGCCAGCAGCGTAGCCAGCACAAACACTGAAGCTTTCTTT

v_call: TRBV6-1
j_call: TRBJ2-5
clone_size: NA
d_call: TRBD1
cdr3_aa: CASRMGQGETQYF
cdr3_nt: TGTGCCAGCAGGATGGGACAGGGAGAGACCCAGTACTTC

v_call: TRBV20-1
j_call: TRBJ2-7
clone_size: many
d_call: TRBD2
cdr3_aa: CSAREGLAGSEQYF
cdr3_nt: TGCAGTGCTAGAGAGGGCCTAGCGGGAAGCGAGCAGTACTTC

v_call: TRBV28
j_call: TRBJ2-4
clone_size: few
d_call: NA
cdr3_aa: CASLSLAKNIQYF
cdr3_nt: TGTGCCAGTCTATCACTAGCCAAAAACATTCAGTACTTC

v_call: TRBV27
j_call: TRBJ1-2
clone_size: many
d_call: TRBD1
cdr3_aa: CATAWGTGGSVGYTF
cdr3_nt: TGTGCCACGGCCTGGGGGACAGGGGGGTCTGTTGGCTACACCTTC

v_call: TRBV19
j_call: TRBJ2-1
clone_size: few
d_call: TRBD2
cdr3_aa: CASNPRGSSYNEQFF
cdr3_nt: TGTGCCAGTAACCCCCGCGGGAGCTCCTACAATGAGCAGTTCTTC

v_call: TRBV7-9
j_call: TRBJ2-2
clone_size: many
d_call: NA
cdr3_aa: CASRKDPPVTGELFF
cdr3_nt: TGTGCCAGCAGGAAGGACCCTCCGGTGACCGGGGAGCTGTTTTTT

v_call: TRBV20-1
j_call: TRBJ1-5
clone_size: NA
d_call: NA
cdr3_aa: CSAKMASQVNQPQHF
cdr3_nt: TGCAGTGCCAAAATGGCCTCCCAGGTCAATCAGCCCCAGCATTTT